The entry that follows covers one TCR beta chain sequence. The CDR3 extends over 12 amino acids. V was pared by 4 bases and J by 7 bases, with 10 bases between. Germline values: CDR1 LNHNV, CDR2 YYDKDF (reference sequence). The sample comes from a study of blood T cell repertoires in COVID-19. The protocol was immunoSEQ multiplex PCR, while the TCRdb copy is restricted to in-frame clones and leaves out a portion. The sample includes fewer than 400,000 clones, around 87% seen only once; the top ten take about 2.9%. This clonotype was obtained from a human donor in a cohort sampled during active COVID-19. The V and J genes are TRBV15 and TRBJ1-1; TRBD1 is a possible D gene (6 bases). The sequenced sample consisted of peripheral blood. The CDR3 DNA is TGTGCCACCAGCACGAGCAGGGGTGAAGCTTTCTTT. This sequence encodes CATSTSRGEAFF.